Listed below are T cell receptor beta chains from one sample, sequenced in a study of cytomegalovirus exposure and HLA in healthy donors. Clones were sequenced by immunoSEQ multiplex PCR, and TCRdb holds only the in-frame ones, with some missing. The repertoire holds 150,000 to 200,000 clones, with 82% as singletons. The sequenced sample consisted of PBMCs. All receptors derive from a woman aged 18-30 years in good health and CMV-seronegative. Each CDR3 is given with its conserved first and last residue. A D gene is named only where the DNA matches it firmly. Not every row has a clone size; where given, it reads once, few, many or a size class.

TGCGCCAGCAGCCAAGATACGGCTAGCGGGAGGGCCAATGAGCAGTTCTTC,CASSQDTASGRANEQFF,few,TRBJ2-1,TRBD2,TRBV4-3,17
TGTGCCAGTAGTATAGATCCCCAGGAGGGCAATCAGCCCCAGCATTTT,CASSIDPQEGNQPQHF,once,TRBJ1-5,.,TRBV19,16
TGTGCCAGCAGCCCCCAACTAGCAGTCGAAGAGACCCAGTACTTC,CASSPQLAVEETQYF,.,TRBJ2-5,.,TRBV7-2,15
TGCGCCAGCAGCCTTGGACAGGGGGCTGGGGCCAACGTCCTGACTTTC,CASSLGQGAGANVLTF,.,TRBJ2-6,TRBD1,TRBV4-1,16
TGCGCCAGCAGCCAAGATGCTAGCGTCAACACCGGGGAGCTGTTTTTT,CASSQDASVNTGELFF,.,TRBJ2-2,.,TRBV4-3,16
TGCGCCAGCAGACCGGGACTAGCGGGAGATGAGCAGTTCTTC,CASRPGLAGDEQFF,.,TRBJ2-1,TRBD2,TRBV4-3,14
TGTGCCAGCAGTGGAATCTCCGGAGGGCATACAGATACGCAGTATTTT,CASSGISGGHTDTQYF,.,TRBJ2-3,.,TRBV2,16
TGTGCCACAACAGGGAGTGGGACCCAGTACTTC,CATTGSGTQYF,.,TRBJ2-5,.,TRBV6-5,11
TGTGCCAGCAGTTACTCCGGACAGGCCTCCTACGAGCAGTACTTC,CASSYSGQASYEQYF,.,TRBJ2-7,TRBD1,TRBV6-6,15
TGTGCCAGCACCAAACAGAGTTGGGGCCAGATGGGCTACAATGAGCAGTTCTTC,CASTKQSWGQMGYNEQFF,.,TRBJ2-1,.,TRBV28,18
TGTGCCAGCAGTTACGAGTCTAGCGGCTCCTACAATGAGCAGTTCTTC,CASSYESSGSYNEQFF,.,TRBJ2-1,TRBD2,TRBV6-6,16
TGTGCCAGCAACCCAATCGGGGGGGCAGGTAATGAAAAACTGTTTTTT,CASNPIGGAGNEKLFF,.,TRBJ1-4,.,TRBV28,16
TGTGCCAGTAGTATAGGGACAGGGGGCGCTAGAAGCGGCACAGATACGCAGTATTTT,CASSIGTGGARSGTDTQYF,.,TRBJ2-3,TRBD1,TRBV19,19
TGTGCCATCAGTGATCATGAGACAGGGACCTACGAGCAGTACTTC,CAISDHETGTYEQYF,few,TRBJ2-7,TRBD1,TRBV10-3,15
TGTGCCAGCAGCGGGTTAGCGGGAGGTGGCAATGAGCAGTTCTTC,CASSGLAGGGNEQFF,.,TRBJ2-1,TRBD2,TRBV11-2,15
TGTGCCAGCAGCGTCAAAACGGGACAGGGCAATGAGCAGTTCTTC,CASSVKTGQGNEQFF,.,TRBJ2-1,TRBD1,TRBV5-4,15
TGCGCCAGCAGGCTAGCGGGAGGGCCAGAAAACATTCAGTACTTC,CASRLAGGPENIQYF,.,TRBJ2-4,TRBD2,TRBV5-1,15
TGTGCCAGCAGTCCCCTAGGTAACTTTCAAGAGACCCAGTACTTC,CASSPLGNFQETQYF,.,TRBJ2-5,.,TRBV28,15
TGTGCCAGCTCACCCGACAGGGGCTCTGGAAACACCATATATTTT,CASSPDRGSGNTIYF,.,TRBJ1-3,TRBD1,TRBV18,15
TGTGCCAGCAGCGCGCCCCGGGACAGAAGCACAGATACGCAGTATTTT,CASSAPRDRSTDTQYF,.,TRBJ2-3,TRBD1,TRBV9,16
TGCAGTGCCCCGGGGAGGAACATTCAGTACTTC,CSAPGRNIQYF,.,TRBJ2-4,.,TRBV20-1,11
TGTGCCAGCAGTGAAGACAGGAACGGTGAGCAGTTCTTC,CASSEDRNGEQFF,.,TRBJ2-1,.,TRBV6-1,13
TGTGCCAGCAACCCACGAGGCGCGCGGCAGGGGGGAGAGACCCAGTACTTC,CASNPRGARQGGETQYF,.,TRBJ2-5,.,TRBV28,17
TGCGCCAGCAGCTTGGTAGCGGGACTCTACGAGCAGTACTTC,CASSLVAGLYEQYF,.,TRBJ2-7,TRBD2,TRBV5-1,14
TGCGCCAGCAGTGTAGAAGCGGGAGGGCCTTCCCCCAATGAGCAGTTCTTC,CASSVEAGGPSPNEQFF,.,TRBJ2-1,TRBD2,TRBV10-1,17
TGTGCCAGCAGTGAATTTAACAGCGGCGACGAGCAGTACTTC,CASSEFNSGDEQYF,.,TRBJ2-7,.,TRBV25-1,14
TGTGCCAGCAGCGCGGCGAGGAAGGAGACTGGGGCCAACGTCCTGACTTTC,CASSAARKETGANVLTF,.,TRBJ2-6,.,TRBV7-2,17
TGTGCCAGCAGCTTAGTATCCACCGGGGAGCTGTTTTTT,CASSLVSTGELFF,.,TRBJ2-2,.,TRBV7-7,13
TGTGCCAGCAGCTTATTCCAGGGGGATACGCAGTATTTT,CASSLFQGDTQYF,few,TRBJ2-3,.,TRBV7-9,13
TGCGCCAGCAGCCACGCTACAGGGACGAACACTGAAGCTTTCTTT,CASSHATGTNTEAFF,few,TRBJ1-1,.,TRBV4-1,15
TGTGCCAGCAAACCAGGGGGGAACTCCTACAATGAGCAGTTCTTC,CASKPGGNSYNEQFF,.,TRBJ2-1,.,TRBV2,15
TGTGCCAGCAGCCAGGGACTAGCGGCCACCGGGGAGCTGTTTTTT,CASSQGLAATGELFF,.,TRBJ2-2,TRBD2,TRBV7-9,15
TGTGCCAGCAGCTTAACGGGAGGGGCCGGCACTGAAGCTTTCTTT,CASSLTGGAGTEAFF,.,TRBJ1-1,.,TRBV7-6,15
TGTGCCTGGAGTGATCGGTTCCTGACTAGCGGGCTATACGAGCAGTACTTC,CAWSDRFLTSGLYEQYF,few,TRBJ2-7,TRBD2,TRBV30,17
TGTGCCAGCAGCGTAACCGCGACAGGGGGCGGAGATACGCAGTATTTT,CASSVTATGGGDTQYF,.,TRBJ2-3,TRBD1,TRBV9,16
TGTGCCAGCAGTTTAGGGACTAGCGTCACAGATACGCAGTATTTT,CASSLGTSVTDTQYF,.,TRBJ2-3,TRBD2,TRBV27,15
TGTGCCAGCAGCCCCCGAGCCGGCGGGAGTGGTAGTGAGCAGTTCTTC,CASSPRAGGSGSEQFF,once,TRBJ2-1,TRBD2,TRBV9,16
TGCGCCAGCAGCCTCGAAGGGGAGGCTTCTGGAAACACCATATATTTT,CASSLEGEASGNTIYF,.,TRBJ1-3,.,TRBV4-3,16
TGTGCCAGCAGCACCCAGACAGGGGGAAGTGGCTACACCTTC,CASSTQTGGSGYTF,.,TRBJ1-2,TRBD1,TRBV6-5,14
TGCGCCAGCAGCCCCGGGTCGTATGCCGCTCAGTATACGCAGTATTTT,CASSPGSYAAQYTQYF,.,TRBJ2-3,.,TRBV5-1,16
TGCGCCAGCAGCCCACCGGGACAAGAGAACACCGGGGAGCTGTTTTTT,CASSPPGQENTGELFF,few,TRBJ2-2,.,TRBV4-3,16
TGTGCCAGCGGCCTTGGAGAGACCCAGTACTTC,CASGLGETQYF,.,TRBJ2-5,.,TRBV28,11
TGCGCCAGCAGCGATGGGGGCGTCGGGGATACGCAGTATTTT,CASSDGGVGDTQYF,once,TRBJ2-3,.,TRBV5-1,14
TGTGCCAGCAGTTCGCGGACAGGGGGGACTCTGTACGAGCAGTACTTC,CASSSRTGGTLYEQYF,.,TRBJ2-7,TRBD1,TRBV27,16
TGTGCCAGCAGCCACGGGACAGCTGAGATGAACACTGAAGCTTTCTTT,CASSHGTAEMNTEAFF,.,TRBJ1-1,TRBD1,TRBV7-6,16
TGTGCCAGCTTTGCCGGCAGGGGCTCCGGAAACACCATATATTTT,CASFAGRGSGNTIYF,.,TRBJ1-3,.,TRBV2,15
TGTGCCAGCAGCCGAGCGGGAAGGGGAGAGACCCAGTACTTC,CASSRAGRGETQYF,.,TRBJ2-5,TRBD2,TRBV11-2,14
TGTGCCAGCAGTTTATTTGGCAGCTCCTACGAGCAGTACTTC,CASSLFGSSYEQYF,.,TRBJ2-7,.,TRBV28,14
TGTGCCAGCAGTGAAGTAATTTGGACAGGGGGCCAGGGCGAGCAGTACTTC,CASSEVIWTGGQGEQYF,.,TRBJ2-7,TRBD1,TRBV2,17
TGTGCCAGCAGTGACCCCCTTCCGGGACAGGGGATCGACGAGCAGTACTTC,CASSDPLPGQGIDEQYF,.,TRBJ2-7,TRBD1,TRBV27,17
TGTGCCAGCAGCTTTAATACGGGAAAAGAGGTCTGCGAGCAGTACTTC,CASSFNTGKEVCEQYF,.,TRBJ2-7,.,TRBV5-6,16
TGTGCCAGCAGCTTAGAAGGTTTAGGGACTCACACAGATACGCAGTATTTT,CASSLEGLGTHTDTQYF,.,TRBJ2-3,.,TRBV11-2,17
TGTGCCAGCAGTGACCCGGGACAGGGGGACTATGGCTACACCTTC,CASSDPGQGDYGYTF,.,TRBJ1-2,TRBD1,TRBV6-1,15
TGTGCCAGCAGCGCCGGGACAACGAACACCGGGGAGCTGTTTTTT,CASSAGTTNTGELFF,.,TRBJ2-2,.,TRBV9,15
TGTGCCAGCAGCTACACCGGGACAGGGGGAGAGACCCAGTACTTC,CASSYTGTGGETQYF,.,TRBJ2-5,TRBD1,TRBV7-7,15
TGTGCCAGCAGCTCCCTACAGGCCTTTAATGGCTACACCTTC,CASSSLQAFNGYTF,.,TRBJ1-2,.,TRBV11-2,14
TGTGCCAGTAGTCCTGGACAGGCCTACGAGCAGTACTTC,CASSPGQAYEQYF,.,TRBJ2-7,TRBD1,TRBV19,13